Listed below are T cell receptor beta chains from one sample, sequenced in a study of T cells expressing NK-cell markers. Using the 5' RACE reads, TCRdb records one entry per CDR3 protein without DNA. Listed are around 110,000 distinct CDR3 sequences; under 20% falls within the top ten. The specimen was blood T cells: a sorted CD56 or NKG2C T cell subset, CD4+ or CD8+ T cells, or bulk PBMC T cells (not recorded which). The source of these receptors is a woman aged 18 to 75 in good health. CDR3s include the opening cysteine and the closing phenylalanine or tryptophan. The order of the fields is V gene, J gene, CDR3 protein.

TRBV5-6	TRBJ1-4	CASSQLGDRDSF
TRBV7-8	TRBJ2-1	CASSFNFFGGPGEQFF
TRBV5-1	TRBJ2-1	CASSLSSGAYNEQFF
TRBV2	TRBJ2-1	CASRTAGGPGNEQFF
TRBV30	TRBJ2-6	CAWGTGGSGANVLTF
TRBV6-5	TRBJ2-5	CASSYLGGGWETQYF
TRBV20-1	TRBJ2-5	CSAPQAVSEWKTQYF
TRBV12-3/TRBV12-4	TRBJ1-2	CAIFGGVDYGYTF
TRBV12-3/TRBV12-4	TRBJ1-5	CASSFTGSGQPQHF
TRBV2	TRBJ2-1	CASTKLDRENEQFF
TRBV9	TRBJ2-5	CASSEGTLQETQYF
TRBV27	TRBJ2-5	CASSPTLGTGVETQYF
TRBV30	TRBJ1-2	CAWSVHGGYTF
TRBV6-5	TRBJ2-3	CASSYSWRSTSTDTQYF
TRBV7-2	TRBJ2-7	CASSSAAGQTGLKYYEQYF
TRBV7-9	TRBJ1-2	CASIDGLLNYGYTF
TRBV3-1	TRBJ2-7	CASSPGLAGTEQYF
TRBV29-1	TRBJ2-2	CSVGGSDNTGELFF
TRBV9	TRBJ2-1	CASSDGLAGGPGSVEQFF
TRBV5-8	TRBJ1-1	CASSWTANTEAFF
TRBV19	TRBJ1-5	CASTMGGARQHQHF
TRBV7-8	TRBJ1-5	CASSLGGQGAGQPQHF
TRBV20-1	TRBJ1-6	CSARVPDYNSPLHF
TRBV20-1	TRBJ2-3	CSARELSTTQYF
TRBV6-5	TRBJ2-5	CASSSGRIQETQYF
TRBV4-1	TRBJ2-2	CASRLPGQGSITGELFF
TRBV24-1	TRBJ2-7	CATSEASGAYEQYF
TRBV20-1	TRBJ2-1	CSAADWSSYNEQFF
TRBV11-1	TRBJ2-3	CASSPTGADTQYF
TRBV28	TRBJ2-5	CASSFLSGTETQYF
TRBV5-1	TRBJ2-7	CATRPSGVTYEQYF
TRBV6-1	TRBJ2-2	CASRRGQGLGELFF
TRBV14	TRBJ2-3	CASSQGGEGWDTQYF
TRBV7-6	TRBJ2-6	CASSLEDRGNGANVLTF
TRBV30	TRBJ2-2	CAWNRVTNTGELFF
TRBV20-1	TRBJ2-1	CSARDPGLYEQFF
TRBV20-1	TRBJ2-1	CSAAGTEQRNEQFF
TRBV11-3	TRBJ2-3	CASSGSADTQYF
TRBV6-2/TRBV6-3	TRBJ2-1	CASSYSLAYNEQFF
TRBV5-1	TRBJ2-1	CASSLLTGPGNEQFF
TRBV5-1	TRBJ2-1	CASGPSSYNEQFF
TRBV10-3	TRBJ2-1	CAISVDLTNEQFF
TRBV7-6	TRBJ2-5	CASSPQGLAAPTQYF
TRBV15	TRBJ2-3	CATSRDVVAGGTDTQYF
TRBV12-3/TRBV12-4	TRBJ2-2	CASSPTGPNTGELFF